These 13 T cell receptor beta chains came from one sample sequenced in a study of glioma-infiltrating T cells. Amplification of TCR alpha and beta CDR3 regions from RNA used iRepertoire nested multiplex PCR. TCRdb re-called the multiplex PCR reads with MiXCR, one entry per CDR3 protein. In the table there are about 400,000 distinct CDR3 sequences, 41% of which are singletons. The sequenced sample consisted of glioma tissue, nonneoplastic brain tissue, or PBMCs (not recorded which). The origin of the receptors is a human donor with low-grade glioma or glioblastoma, undergoing nonglioma brain surgery, or in good health (not recorded which).

The chain has TRBV2 and TRBJ2-2, with a possible D match to TRBD1 (6 bases). CDR1 is SNHLY and CDR2 is FYNNEI in the germline V gene. The V and J ends lost 9 bases and 5 bases respectively, with 13 bases between them. The CDR3 totals 13 residues. The CDR3 sequence is CASRTDPTGELFF. The CDR3 DNA sequence: TGTGCCAGTCGGACAGACCCAACCGGGGAGCTGTTTTTT.

Concerning this clonotype: This could be a read error, since a much larger clone is one nucleotide away. The genes are TRBV6-5 and TRBJ2-7, with TRBD1 matching 9 bases. J was trimmed by 5 bases and V by 5 bases; bases with no gene match: 13. CDR1 is MNHEY and CDR2 is SVGAGI in the germline V gene. The CDR3 runs 16 residues. The chain's CDR3 is CASSNRQGELPDEQYF. The CDR3 bases are TGTGCCAGCAGTAACAGACAGGGGGAATTGCCCGACGAGCAGTACTTC.

Note on this clonotype: This sequence may be a read error, since a much larger clone differs from it by one base. No conserved phenylalanine or tryptophan ends this CDR3, so it is likely a read error. The rearrangement joins TRBV27 to TRBJ1-1; D not certain. CDR1 is MNHEY, CDR2 SMNVEV, per germline (reference sequence). V lost 6 bases, J lost 8 bases, and 16 bases lay in between. There are 13 residues in the CDR3. This CDR3 is CASSRQLFGEAFS. In nucleotides, the CDR3 is TGTGCCAGCAGCCGTCAACTCTTCGGGGAAGCTTTCTCT.

The table lists this clonotype with a count of one. The chain links TRBV7-9 to TRBJ1-5, with no clear D. V lost 6 bases to trimming and J lost 3 bases, with 12 bases between them. CDR1 is SEHNR and CDR2 is FQNEAQ in the germline V gene (reference sequence). This CDR3 contains 14 residues. CDR3 amino acids: CASSEWSHNQPQHF. CDR3 sequence (DNA): TGTGCCAGCAGTGAGTGGAGCCACAATCAGCCCCAGCATTTT.

The chain carries TRBV5-1 and TRBJ2-4; D possibly corresponds to TRBD2 (6 bases). Trimming stripped 0 bases from V and 0 bases from J, with 13 bases between. The CDR3 covers 17 residues. Germline V CDR1 and CDR2: SGHRS, YFSETQ. Here the CDR3 reads CASSLVRPGLAKNIQYF. CDR3 coding DNA: TGCGCCAGCAGCTTGGTCAGGCCGGGACTAGCCAAAAACATTCAGTACTTC.

This clonotype was counted at least ten times. This chain connects TRBV28 to TRBJ1-5; 10 bases agree with TRBD1. Germline CDR1 MDHEN, CDR2 SYDVKM. The junction had 8 bases not matched to a gene; V was cut back by 3 bases and J by 3 bases. The CDR3 is 17 amino acids. In DNA, the CDR3 is TGTGCCAGCAGTTTGCGACAGGGGGCATACGACAATCAGCCCCAGCATTTT. Translating gives CASSLRQGAYDNQPQHF. The variable domain in full, completed from reference TRBV28 and TRBJ1-5, reads DVKVTQSSRYLVKRTGEKVFLECVQDMDHENMFWYRQDPGLGLRLIYFSYDVKMKEKGDIPEGYSVSREKKERFSLILESASTNQTSMYLCASSLRQGAYDNQPQHFGDGTRLSIL.

This clonotype has a count of ten or more. The rearrangement uses TRBV7-2 and TRBJ2-5; D uncertain. The V end lost 4 bases, the J end lost 5 bases, and 11 bases lay between the germline ends. Germline V gene lookup returns CDR1 SGHTA and CDR2 FQGNSA. The CDR3 runs 13 residues. CDR3 coding DNA: TGTGCCAGCAGCTGGGTTAGCTACGAGACCCAGTACTTC. This codes for CASSWVSYETQYF.

This chain connects TRBV20-1 to TRBJ2-7; possibly TRBD2 for D (6 bases). The CDR3 has 14 residues. Looked up from germline, CDR1 is DFQATT and CDR2 is SNEGSKA (reference sequence). Trimming pared 4 bases from V and 5 bases from J, leaving 18 bases between. The CDR3 DNA reads as TGCAGTGCTACTCAGACTAGTGAGGCGCACGAGCAGTACTTC. Amino acids: CSATQTSEAHEQYF.

The chain has TRBV7-2 and TRBJ2-7; 11 positions agree with TRBD2. This CDR3 spans 15 amino acids. V shed 10 bases, J shed 3 bases, and the junction held 11 bases outside the gene matches. Germline CDR1 and CDR2: SGHTA and FQGNSA. The CDR3 DNA follows: TGTGCCATTAGCCAAAGGGGACTAGCGGACTACGAGCAGTACTTC. Amino acids: CAISQRGLADYEQYF.

As concerns this clonotype: At one end, the junction sequence differs from germline, possibly due to a read error. The V call is TRBV28, the J call TRBJ2-7, with 9 nucleotides matching TRBD1. Germline V gene data show CDR1 as MDHEN and CDR2 as SYDVKM. CDR3 length equals 17 residues. The CDR3 DNA reads as TGTTCCAGCAGGCTACGCGATTGGCGGGACAGGGTCTACGAGCAGTACTTC. As protein: CSSRLRDWRDRVYEQYF.

This clonotype was observed a handful of times. The V call is TRBV4-1, the J call TRBJ1-5; D possibly corresponds to TRBD1 (5 bases). The CDR3 runs to 16 residues. The germline CDR1 and CDR2 sequences are MGHRA and YSYEKL. V was pared by 0 bases and J by 0 bases, with 9 bases between. The CDR3 nucleotides read TGCGCCAGCAGCCAAGAGGCAGGGTATAGCAATCAGCCCCAGCATTTT. Its protein product is CASSQEAGYSNQPQHF.

This clonotype was detected ten times or more. The V and J genes are TRBV20-1 and TRBJ2-7; D not certain. The CDR3 covers 10 residues. Germline V lookup: CDR1 DFQATT, CDR2 SNEGSKA (reference sequence). V was pared by 3 bases and J by 4 bases, with 4 bases between. CDR3 DNA sequence: TGCAGTGCTAGTGAGTACGAGCAGTACTTC. Its translation: CSASEYEQYF.

Only one count was recorded for this clonotype. A much larger clone is a single base away; this may be a read error. This chain uses TRBV4-3 with TRBJ1-2; tentative D call: TRBD1 (5 bases). This CDR3 region has 14 residues. In germline, CDR1 is LGHNA, CDR2 YSLEER. CDR3 sequence: CASSQVISGRGYAF. DNA of the CDR3: TGCGCCAGCAGCCAAGTCATATCTGGGAGGGGCTACGCCTTC.